These T cell receptor beta chains were read from a single sample in a study of vaccination effects on CD4 cells after COVID-19. These TCRs' antigens remain unknown. Repertoires were generated with immunoSEQ multiplex PCR, while TCRdb's copy carries only in-frame clones and drops some. The repertoire has more than 30,000 clones, around 66% of them found once; the top ten carry more than 13%. Here the sequenced sample was CD4+ T cells from PBMCs cultured with HCoV-OC43 spike peptides, taken before COVID-19 vaccination. Every receptor here comes from a human donor who received a COVID-19 vaccine. Each CDR3 is given with its conserved first and last residue. The D gene is left open where the match is weak. The size entry is marked missing in some rows and otherwise reads once, few, many or a size class.

length: 15
J: TRBJ2-5
D: -
V: TRBV6-5
size: -
DNA: TGTGCCAGCAGTAAAACAGGGTTTGACCAAGAGACCCAGTACTTC
CDR3: CASSKTGFDQETQYF

length: 16
J: TRBJ2-2
D: TRBD1
V: TRBV7-8
size: -
DNA: TGTGCCAGCAGCTTAGGGGACAGGGGATTTGCCGGGGAGCTGTTTTTT
CDR3: CASSLGDRGFAGELFF

length: 14
J: TRBJ2-7
D: -
V: TRBV19
size: -
DNA: TGTGCCAGTAGCCGGAGGACGGGGGACTACGAGCAGTACTTC
CDR3: CASSRRTGDYEQYF

length: 13
J: TRBJ1-1
D: -
V: TRBV5-1
size: -
DNA: TGCGCCAGCGCTGAGTCCCTGAACACTGAAGCTTTCTTT
CDR3: CASAESLNTEAFF

length: 13
J: TRBJ2-5
D: -
V: TRBV5-1
size: -
DNA: TGCGCCAGCAGCATGGGACATGTGGAGACCCAGTACTTC
CDR3: CASSMGHVETQYF

length: 13
J: TRBJ2-7
D: -
V: TRBV13
size: -
DNA: TGTGCCAGCAGCTTGGGAGTCTCCTACGAGCAGTACTTC
CDR3: CASSLGVSYEQYF

length: 15
J: TRBJ1-2
D: TRBD1
V: TRBV2
size: medium-sized
DNA: TGTGCCAGCAGTGCCCAACCCGGACAGGTCTATGGCTACACCTTC
CDR3: CASSAQPGQVYGYTF

length: 15
J: TRBJ2-5
D: -
V: TRBV18
size: -
DNA: TGTGCCAGCTCACCATGGCAGACTAATCAAGAGACCCAGTACTTC
CDR3: CASSPWQTNQETQYF

length: 17
J: TRBJ2-1
D: TRBD1
V: TRBV28
size: -
DNA: TGTGCCAGCCAAACTCACTCCGGGACAGGCCTACACAATGAGCAGTTCTTC
CDR3: CASQTHSGTGLHNEQFF

length: 15
J: TRBJ1-5
D: -
V: TRBV21-1
size: -
DNA: TGTGCCAGCGTTCCGGGACAGGAGATCAATCAGCCCCAGCATTTT
CDR3: CASVPGQEINQPQHF

length: 15
J: TRBJ1-2
D: TRBD1
V: TRBV4-2
size: -
DNA: TGTGCCAGCAGCCAAGTACAGGGGTCTAACTATGGCTACACCTTC
CDR3: CASSQVQGSNYGYTF

length: 13
J: TRBJ1-1
D: TRBD1
V: TRBV12-3/TRBV12-4
size: -
DNA: TGTGCCAGCAGCTCGCAGGGGGCGATTGAAGCTTTCTTT
CDR3: CASSSQGAIEAFF

length: 17
J: TRBJ2-1
D: TRBD2
V: TRBV27
size: -
DNA: TGTGCCAGCAGTTTATTGACTAGCGGGAGAACCCGCAATGAGCAGTTCTTC
CDR3: CASSLLTSGRTRNEQFF